Listed here is a single TCR beta chain. In its sample, this clone was seen once. The target of this receptor is not known. No qualities accompany the bases; no much larger clone lies one base away. Reading from cysteine to phenylalanine, the CDR3 counts 15 amino acids. Just the 45-base CDR3 DNA is kept, in frame starting at base 1. Here V drops 0 bases and J drops 5 bases, and the junction holds 5 bases not matched to any gene. Sequences SGDLS (CDR1) and YYNGEE (CDR2) are obtained from the germline V gene. This sample is drawn from a study of blood T cell repertoires in COVID-19 (dated by TCRdb to about 2020). Broadly, across the study: Samples from collaborators originated in the United States, Italy and Spain and spanned both the acute and convalescent phases of COVID-19. Deeply sampled blood TCRbeta repertoires from subjects exposed to, actively infected with, or recovered from COVID-19 were included in the dataset. Where available, HLA class I and class II types were obtained from metadata supplied by the sample provider rather than from assay-based typing. The repertoires were released in a freely available public database intended as a resource for research on the immune response to SARS-CoV-2. Sample metadata almost always included a de-identified subject ID, COVID-19 status, age in years and sex. Samples came from the ongoing ImmuneRACE study (first 160 participants) plus 1,254 subjects from 6 global collaborators. The material from the prospective study consisted of cDNA or gDNA derived from T cells, B-cell-depleted T cells, or PBMCs. The full study reports these points: The quantity of clinical and demographic metadata differed by source and by participant and was supplied without curation.

The immunoSEQ Assay, a bias-controlled multiplex PCR, was used to amplify TCRbeta CDR3 regions from genomic DNA. Per the source publication's procedure: Within the assay, amplification of reference gene primers was used to estimate how many nucleated cells each sample contained. To quantify the absolute abundance of each unique TCRbeta CDR3 rearrangement, sequence reads were collapsed and filtered. For each sample, productive Simpson clonality was calculated as the square root of Simpson's diversity index across productive rearrangements. Not all clones reach the TCRdb copy of this immuneACCESS table, which keeps in-frame sequences only. Checked studies attribute under half of the gap to unresolved V genes and leave the rest unexplained. V and J calls plus clone size are reproduced from that table; the DNA served to infer D and trimming. Counted in this sample were around 70,000 clones; 65% to 85% of them appeared once. Under 20% of the sample comes from the top ten.

The collaborating institutions used their own protocols to collect whole blood in K2EDTA tubes. Collaborator samples were shipped for TCRbeta analysis as frozen whole blood, isolated PBMCs, or DNA extracted from either sample type. The chain is encoded by TRBV9 joined to TRBJ2-5, and TRBD2 aligns with 9 junction nucleotides. This TCR derives from an older woman with acute or convalescent COVID-19. Sequences were obtained from peripheral blood. The CDR3 in this case is CASSVGGGVVETQYF. The sequenced DNA: TGTGCCAGCAGCGTAGGCGGGGGGGTGGTGGAGACCCAGTACTTC. Outside the CDR3, residues come from the reference TRBV9 and TRBJ2-5 proteins, so the full variable domain is: DSGVTQTPKHLITATGQRVTLRCSPRSGDLSVYWYQQSLDQGLQFLIQYYNGEERAKGNILERFSAQQFPDLHSELNLSSLELGDSALYFCASSVGGGVVETQYFGPGTRLLVL.